These T cell receptor beta chains were read from a single sample in a study of PD-1 blockade in classical Hodgkin lymphoma. Assay used: immunoSEQ multiplex PCR; TCRdb lists only in-frame clones, some missing. This table has about 46,000 clones, around 72% appearing once. The sample consisted of peripheral blood mononuclear cells (PBMCs), taken at baseline. The origin of the receptors is a human donor with classical Hodgkin lymphoma. Each CDR3 is given with its conserved first and last residue. A D gene is named only where the DNA matches it firmly. Size is omitted from some rows. Given values are once, few, many or a class for expanded clones.

abundance	v_gene	d_gene	j_gene	CDR3nt	CDR3aa
few	TRBV5-1	-	TRBJ2-3	TGCGCCAGCAGCTTGGGTCTAGCAAGGAGCACAGATACGCAGTATTTT	CASSLGLARSTDTQYF
-	TRBV6-5	TRBD1	TRBJ1-2	TGTGCCAGCACCAGGGGGTATGGCTACACCTTC	CASTRGYGYTF
few	TRBV19	-	TRBJ1-1	TGTGCCAGTAGTATAGGTGTGAACACTGAAGCTTTCTTT	CASSIGVNTEAFF
once	TRBV5-1	-	TRBJ2-7	TGCGCCAGCAGCTTACAGGCTTTCGGCGAGCAGTACTTC	CASSLQAFGEQYF
few	TRBV2	-	TRBJ1-5	TGTGCCAGCGGGGGTGCGCCCCAGCATTTT	CASGGAPQHF
-	TRBV7-3	TRBD2	TRBJ2-1	TGTGCCAGCAGCTTTAGTGGGGGAGGGTACAATGAGCAGTTCTTC	CASSFSGGGYNEQFF
-	TRBV11-2	TRBD2	TRBJ2-7	TGTGCCAGCAGCTCCGGGACTAGCGGGGTAACTTTCTCCTACGAGCAGTACTTC	CASSSGTSGVTFSYEQYF
-	TRBV27	TRBD1	TRBJ1-2	TGTGCCAGCAGGGAAAACCGGGACAGGGACTATGGCTACACCTTC	CASRENRDRDYGYTF
-	TRBV23-1	TRBD1	TRBJ1-1	TGCGCCAGCAGTGGGACAGGGGGGCCGAAACCTGAAGCTTTCTTT	CASSGTGGPKPEAFF
-	TRBV9	-	TRBJ2-3	TGTGCCAGCAGCGTAGATAGCGGTGGGCGGGGAGATACGCAGTATTTT	CASSVDSGGRGDTQYF
few	TRBV2	-	TRBJ2-3	TGTGCCACCGTGGGGGAACCAGATACGCAGTATTTT	CATVGEPDTQYF
-	TRBV5-1	-	TRBJ1-6	TGCGCCAGCAAAGTTGGGGGCCAGGAGAATTCACCCCTCCACTTT	CASKVGGQENSPLHF
-	TRBV18	-	TRBJ2-2	TGTGCCAGCTCACCAAGCGCCGGGGAGCTGTTTTTT	CASSPSAGELFF
-	TRBV30	TRBD1	TRBJ1-6	TGTGCCTGGAGTACAGGGGTTCTAAGTATTGGACCCCTCCACTTT	CAWSTGVLSIGPLHF
-	TRBV2	-	TRBJ2-7	TGTGCCAGCAGTGTGAGGTCCAGGGAGTTTGGTAACGAGCAGTACTTC	CASSVRSREFGNEQYF
many	TRBV18	-	TRBJ2-2	TGTGCCAGCTCACCAGGGAACACCGGGGAGCTGTTTTTT	CASSPGNTGELFF
-	TRBV27	-	TRBJ2-3	TGTGCCAGCAGTTTGTGGGTTCGGGATACGCAGTATTTT	CASSLWVRDTQYF
-	TRBV9	-	TRBJ2-5	TGTGCCAGCAGCGTATCAGGATTCGGGGAGACCCAGTACTTC	CASSVSGFGETQYF
-	TRBV11-3	-	TRBJ1-1	TGTGCCAGCAGCTCGAGCTTTGAAGCTTTCTTT	CASSSSFEAFF
-	TRBV19	-	TRBJ1-5	TGTGCCAGTAGTCCGTCCCAACAGCAGGTCTGGCAGCCCCAGCATTTT	CASSPSQQQVWQPQHF
-	TRBV25-1	-	TRBJ2-1	TGTGCCAGCAGTGAGTCGGGCAGGAGCTCCTACAATGAGCAGTTCTTC	CASSESGRSSYNEQFF
-	TRBV5-1	TRBD2	TRBJ2-7	TGCGCCAGCAGCTTGGCCGGGACTAGCGGGGGAGACTACGAGCAGTACTTC	CASSLAGTSGGDYEQYF